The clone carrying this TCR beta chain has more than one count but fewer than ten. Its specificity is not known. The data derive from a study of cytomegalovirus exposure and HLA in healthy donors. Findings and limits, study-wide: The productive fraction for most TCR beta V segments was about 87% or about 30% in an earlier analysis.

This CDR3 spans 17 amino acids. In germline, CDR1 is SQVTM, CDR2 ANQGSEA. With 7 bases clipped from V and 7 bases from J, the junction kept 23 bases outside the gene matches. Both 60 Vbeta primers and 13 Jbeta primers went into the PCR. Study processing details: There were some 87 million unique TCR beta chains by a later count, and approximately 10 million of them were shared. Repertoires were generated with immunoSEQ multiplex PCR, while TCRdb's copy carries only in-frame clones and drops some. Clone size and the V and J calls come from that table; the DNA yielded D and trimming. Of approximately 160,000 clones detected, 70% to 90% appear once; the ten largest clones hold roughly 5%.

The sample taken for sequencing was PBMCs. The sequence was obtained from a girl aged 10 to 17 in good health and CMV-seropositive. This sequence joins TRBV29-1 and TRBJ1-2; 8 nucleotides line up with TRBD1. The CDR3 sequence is CSAHGQGEPLDSGGYTF. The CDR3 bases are TGCAGCGCGCATGGACAGGGTGAACCCCTAGACTCAGGTGGCTACACCTTC.